This T cell receptor beta chain was identified in a study of blood T cell repertoires in COVID-19. V dropped 10 bases and J dropped 7; count of bases not matched to a gene: 14. Germline V CDR1 and CDR2: ENHRY, SYGVKD. There are 15 residues in the CDR3. The method was immunoSEQ multiplex PCR; TCRdb's version includes in-frame clones alone and lacks a portion of them. The data hold a few hundred thousand clones, with roughly 85% observed a single time. Sequencing input: PBMCs or T cells enriched from blood (not recorded which). V and J are TRBV10-3 and TRBJ2-7; 12 nucleotides line up with TRBD2. The sequence derives from a man aged 35-49 years who had recovered from COVID-19. CDR3 DNA: TGTGCCACCAGACTAGCGGGAGATTTGGTCGGGGAGCAGTACTTC. Amino acid sequence: CATRLAGDLVGEQYF.